This T cell receptor beta chain was recorded in a study of OX40 agonist ivuxolimab in advanced cancers. About the research overall: It was ivuxolimab, an agonistic anti-OX40 (CD134) antibody, that patients were treated with. Each patient was given ivuxolimab into a vein every 2 weeks, at 0.01 to 10 mg/kg. Those enrolled were approximately 83% male, with a mean age of roughly 60 years and ages from roughly 20 to 85.

The repertoire was sequenced with immunoSEQ multiplex PCR; TCRdb's copy has only in-frame clones and lacks some. The data show about 120,000 clones, roughly nine tenths seen once. The CDR3 sequence is 15 residues long. The V and J ends lost 2 bases and 3 bases respectively, with 11 bases between them. The germline gives CDR1 MNHNY, CDR2 SVGAGI (reference sequence). Study-level points and caveats: CD8+ T cells showed, on average, more clonal expansion than CD4+ cells.

About this clone: No antigen is known for it.

The V gene is TRBV6-6, the J gene TRBJ2-1; possible D gene TRBD2, 6 bases. The clonotype was recovered from an adult with an advanced solid tumor such as melanoma, head and neck, liver or kidney cancer. The specimen comprised CD4+ or CD8+ T cells sorted from blood, sampled in a trial of the OX40 agonist ivuxolimab. The CDR3 DNA reads as TGTGCCAGCAGTTACGGGACTCCTCTCTACAATGAGCAGTTCTTC. This codes for CASSYGTPLYNEQFF.